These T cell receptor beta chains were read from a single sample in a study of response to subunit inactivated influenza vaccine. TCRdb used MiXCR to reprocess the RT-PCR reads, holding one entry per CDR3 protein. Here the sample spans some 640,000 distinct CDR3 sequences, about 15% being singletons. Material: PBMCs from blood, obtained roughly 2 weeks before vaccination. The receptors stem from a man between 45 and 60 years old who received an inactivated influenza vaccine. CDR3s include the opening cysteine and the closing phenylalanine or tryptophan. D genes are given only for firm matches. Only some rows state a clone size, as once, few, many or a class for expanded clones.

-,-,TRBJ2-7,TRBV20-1,TGCAGTGCCTCGGACAGCCTTGGCCTCGAGCAGTACTTC,CSASDSLGLEQYF
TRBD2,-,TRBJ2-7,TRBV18,TGTGCCAGCTCACCAGGCAGGGGACTAGGCGAGCAGTACTTC,CASSPGRGLGEQYF
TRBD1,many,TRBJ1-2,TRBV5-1,TGCGCCAGCAGCACTACGGACAGGGGTTTCTACGGCTACACCTTC,CASSTTDRGFYGYTF
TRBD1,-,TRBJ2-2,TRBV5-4,TGTGCCAGCAGCATGGACAGGGGGACCGGGGAGCTGTTTTTT,CASSMDRGTGELFF
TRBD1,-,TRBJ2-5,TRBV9,TGTGCCAGCAGCTCAAGGGGACAGGGGGCTCGGGAGACCCAGTACTTC,CASSSRGQGARETQYF
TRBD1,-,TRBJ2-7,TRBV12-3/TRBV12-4,TGTGCCAGCAGTCCACCGGGACAGGGGGTATACGAGCAGTACTTC,CASSPPGQGVYEQYF
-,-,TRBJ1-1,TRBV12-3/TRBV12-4,TGTGCCAGCAGTTTATCCGGGGGAACTACTGAAGCTTTCTTT,CASSLSGGTTEAFF
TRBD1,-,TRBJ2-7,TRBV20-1,TGCAGTGCTAGAGGTAGGACAGGGTCCCACGAGCAGTACTTC,CSARGRTGSHEQYF
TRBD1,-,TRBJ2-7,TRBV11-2,TGTGCCAGCAGCTTAGGAACCCTCCGGGACAGGGGGTCCTACGAGCAGTACTTC,CASSLGTLRDRGSYEQYF
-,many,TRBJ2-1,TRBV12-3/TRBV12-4,TGTGCCAGCAGTTTAATGGGTTGGGCTGGGGATGAGCAGTTCTTC,CASSLMGWAGDEQFF
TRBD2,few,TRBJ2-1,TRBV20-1,TGCAGTGCTAGGGAGAGCGGAGCGGGAGTATCCAATGAGCAGTTCTTC,CSARESGAGVSNEQFF
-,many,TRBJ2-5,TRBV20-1,TGCAGTGCTAGAGTCCCCTTCCAAGAGACCCAGTACTTC,CSARVPFQETQYF
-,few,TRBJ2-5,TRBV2,TGTGCCAGCAAAGAATCTTCCGCGTCCCAAGAGACCCAGTACTTC,CASKESSASQETQYF
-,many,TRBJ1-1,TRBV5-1,TGCGCCAGCAGGTCCCCGGGACGGCCGAACACTGAAGCTTTCTTT,CASRSPGRPNTEAFF
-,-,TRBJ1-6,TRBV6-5,TGTGCCAGCAGGGAGTCGAATTCACCCCTCCACTTT,CASRESNSPLHF
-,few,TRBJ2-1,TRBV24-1,TGTGCCACCAGACCCGGACAGGGAGGGTACAATGAGCAGTTCTTC,CATRPGQGGYNEQFF
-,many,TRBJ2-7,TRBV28,TGTGCCAGCACCTCCGGGAGATCCTACGAGCAGTACTTC,CASTSGRSYEQYF
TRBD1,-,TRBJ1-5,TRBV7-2,TGTGCCAGCAGCCAGTGGACAGGGGTCAATCAGCCCCAGCATTTT,CASSQWTGVNQPQHF
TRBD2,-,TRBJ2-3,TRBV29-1,TGCAGCGTCGGGGGGGCAGGGGACACGCAGTATTTT,CSVGGAGDTQYF
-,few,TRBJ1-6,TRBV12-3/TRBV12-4,TGTGCCAGCAGTTTAGAACGCGGCAATTCACCCCTCCACTTT,CASSLERGNSPLHF
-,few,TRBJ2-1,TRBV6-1,TGTGCCAGCAGTGAAGCGGTTGAGCAGTTCTTC,CASSEAVEQFF
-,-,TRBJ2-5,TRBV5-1,TGCGCCAGCGGCCACGGGGATTCCCAAGAGACCCAGTACTTC,CASGHGDSQETQYF
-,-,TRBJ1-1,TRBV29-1,TGCAGCGTTGCGGGTAAGATGAACACTGAAGCTTTCTTT,CSVAGKMNTEAFF
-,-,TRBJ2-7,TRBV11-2,TGTGCCAGCAGCCGCGGGACATTAGAGCAGTACTTC,CASSRGTLEQYF
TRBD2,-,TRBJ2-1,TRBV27,TGTGCCAGCAGGCGGACTAGCGGGAGTATGGGTTACAATGAGCAGTTCTTC,CASRRTSGSMGYNEQFF
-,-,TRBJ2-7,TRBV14,TGTGCCAGCAGCCTCGCCTTCACTAGCATTAGGACCTACGAGCAGTACTTC,CASSLAFTSIRTYEQYF
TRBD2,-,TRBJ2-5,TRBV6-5,TGTGCCAGCAGTTACACGGGAGGGGAGGGACCTCGAGAGACCCAGTACTTC,CASSYTGGEGPRETQYF
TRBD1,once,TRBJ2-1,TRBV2,TGTGCCAGCAGCAGGACAGGGGGCCTTGTCCATGATGAGCAGTTCTTC,CASSRTGGLVHDEQFF
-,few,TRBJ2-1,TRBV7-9,TGTGCCAGCAGCTCGCCTACTCTGGGGGGTAAACGGCGCGAGCAGTTCTTC,CASSSPTLGGKRREQFF
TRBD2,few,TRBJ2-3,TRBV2,TGTGCCAGCAGTGAGTTTAGCGGGAGCACAGATACGCAGTATTTT,CASSEFSGSTDTQYF
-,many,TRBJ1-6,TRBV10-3,TGTGCCATCAGTGACGGCATTGACAATTCACCCCTCCACTTT,CAISDGIDNSPLHF
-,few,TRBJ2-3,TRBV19,TGTGCCAGTAGTATTTACGGGAGTTTGGCAGATACGCAGTATTTT,CASSIYGSLADTQYF
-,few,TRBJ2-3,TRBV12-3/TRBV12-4,TGTGCCAGCAGTAAGAGAGGACTAAGCAGATCAGATACGCAGTATTTT,CASSKRGLSRSDTQYF
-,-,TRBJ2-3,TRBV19,TGTGCCAGTAGTCCCCGGCAGGTCACCGATACGCAGTATTTT,CASSPRQVTDTQYF
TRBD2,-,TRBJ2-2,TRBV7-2,TGTGCCAGCAGCTATCCCGGGACTACCAGCACCGGGGAGCTGTTTTTT,CASSYPGTTSTGELFF
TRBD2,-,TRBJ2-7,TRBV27,TGTGCCAGCAGTTTATTAACTAGCGGCGACCTACGGTCTCTGTACTTC,CASSLLTSGDLRSLYF
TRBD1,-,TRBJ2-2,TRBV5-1,TGCGCCAGCGCCCCGGACAGGGGCCTTACCGGGGAGCTGTTTTTT,CASAPDRGLTGELFF
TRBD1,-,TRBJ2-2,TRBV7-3,TGTGCCAGCAGCTTTCTCCCCCGGGACAGAGGTCCCGGGGAGCTGTTTTTT,CASSFLPRDRGPGELFF
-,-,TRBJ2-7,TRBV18,TGTGCCAGCTCACCAGGTATTGGCGGCTTGTACGAGCAGTACTTC,CASSPGIGGLYEQYF
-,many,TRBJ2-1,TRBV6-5,TGTGCCAGCAGTTACTTAGGATCAGTCGATGAGCAGTTCTTC,CASSYLGSVDEQFF
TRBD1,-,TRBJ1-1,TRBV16,TGTGCCAGCAGACGTGACAGGGGGGACACTGAAGCTTTCTTT,CASRRDRGDTEAFF
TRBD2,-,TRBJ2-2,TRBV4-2,TGTGCCAGCAGCCAAGAGGGACTAGAGAACACCGGGGAGCTGTTTTTT,CASSQEGLENTGELFF
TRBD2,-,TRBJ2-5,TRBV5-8,TGTGCCAGCAGCTTCCCTAGCGGGGAAGAGACCCAGTACTTC,CASSFPSGEETQYF
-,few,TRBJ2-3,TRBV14,TGTGCCAGCAGCCCAACGAGACAACGCAACCTGGATACGCAGTATTTT,CASSPTRQRNLDTQYF
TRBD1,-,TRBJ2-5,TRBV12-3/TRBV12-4,TGTGCCAGCAGCTCCGGACAGGGGAAACAAGAGACCCAGTACTTC,CASSSGQGKQETQYF
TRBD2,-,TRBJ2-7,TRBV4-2,TGTGCCAGCAGCCAAGATTTCTCTAGCGGGACTTGGGAGCAGTACTTC,CASSQDFSSGTWEQYF
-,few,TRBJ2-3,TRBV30,TGTGCCTGGAGTACGGCAGATACGCAGTATTTT,CAWSTADTQYF
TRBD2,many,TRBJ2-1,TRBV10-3,TGTGCCATCGGGCGGGAGGCCTACAATGAGCAGTTCTTC,CAIGREAYNEQFF
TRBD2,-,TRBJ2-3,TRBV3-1,TGTGCCAGCAGCCAAGTTATTAGCGGGTCAGATACGCAGTATTTT,CASSQVISGSDTQYF
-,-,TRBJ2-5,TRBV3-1,TGTGCCAGCAGCCCCGACGATTGGTCCTACCAAGAGACCCAGTACTTC,CASSPDDWSYQETQYF
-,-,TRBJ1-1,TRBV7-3,TGTGCCAGCAGCCTAGAGGACGCCCAGGGCACTGAAGCTTTCTTT,CASSLEDAQGTEAFF
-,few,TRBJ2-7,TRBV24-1,TGTGCCACCAGTGATTGGACCCTCGGCTACGAGCAGTACTTC,CATSDWTLGYEQYF
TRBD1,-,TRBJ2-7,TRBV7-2,TGTGCCAGCAGCTCTTCGGGACAGGGGTTGGGCGAGCAGTACTTC,CASSSSGQGLGEQYF
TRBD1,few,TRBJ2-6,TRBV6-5,TGTGCCAGCAGTTACTCACAGGGGTCCGGGGCCAACGTCCTGACTTTC,CASSYSQGSGANVLTF